One sample yielded the 28 T cell receptor beta chains listed below, sequenced in a study of OX40 agonist ivuxolimab in advanced cancers. Data came from immunoSEQ multiplex PCR; TCRdb stores just in-frame clones and leaves some out. Of approximately 84,000 clones in the sample, around 94% were seen once. The source was CD4+ or CD8+ T cells sorted from blood, collected in a trial of the OX40 agonist ivuxolimab. These receptors all come from an adult with an advanced solid tumor such as melanoma, head and neck, liver or kidney cancer.

The chain links TRBV5-1 to TRBJ2-1; D not resolved. V was shortened by 4 bases and J by 5 bases, with 19 bases between the two germline ends. This CDR3 region has 16 residues. Per the germline V gene, CDR1 is SGHRS and CDR2 is YFSETQ. In DNA, the CDR3 is TGCGCCAGCAGCATTGTAGGCGTCCCGAACGACAATGAGCAGTTCTTC. It specifies CASSIVGVPNDNEQFF. The full variable domain, in which reference TRBV5-1 and TRBJ2-1 provide the parts outside the CDR3, is KAGVTQTPRYLIKTRGQQVTLSCSPISGHRSVSWYQQTPGQGLQFLFEYFSETQRNKGNFPGRFSGRQFSNSRSEMNVSTLELGDSALYLCASSIVGVPNDNEQFFGPGTRLTVL.

The chain carries TRBV5-1 and TRBJ2-7, with D unclear. Per the germline V gene, CDR1 is SGHRS and CDR2 is YFSETQ. Trimming took 2 bases from V and 2 from J, leaving 8 bases between them. The CDR3 spans 13 residues. The CDR3 sequence is CASSFTGAYEQYF. CDR3 coding DNA: TGCGCCAGCAGCTTTACTGGCGCCTACGAGCAGTACTTC.

The rearrangement joins TRBV15 to TRBJ2-5; tentative D call: TRBD2 (5 bases). This CDR3 contains 16 residues. CDR1 and CDR2 from the germline V gene are LNHNV and YYDKDF (reference sequence). Trimming pared 1 base from V and 3 bases from J, leaving 15 bases between. Here the CDR3 reads CATSRGSREPKETQYF. The CDR3 region has the DNA TGTGCCACCAGCAGAGGCTCTCGGGAACCTAAAGAGACCCAGTACTTC. The variable domain in full, with the rest retrieved from reference TRBV15 and TRBJ2-5, is DAMVIQNPRYQVTQFGKPVTLSCSQTLNHNVMYWYQQKSSQAPKLLFHYYDKDFNNEADTPDNFQSRRPNTSFCFLDIRSPGLGDTAMYLCATSRGSREPKETQYFGPGTRLLVL.

This chain links TRBV29-1 with TRBJ1-1; maybe TRBD1 (6 bases). V lost 5 bases and J lost 10, with 20 bases in between. The length of the CDR3 is 13 residues. The germline V gene has CDR1 SQVTM and CDR2 ANQGSEA. CDR3 DNA: TGCAGCGTTCCCAGAGAGGGGGGTATGGGAGCTTTCTTT. It translates to CSVPREGGMGAFF.

The V call is TRBV4-1, the J call TRBJ1-1; TRBD1 might be the D (6 bases). The CDR3 has 16 residues. From germline, CDR1 is MGHRA and CDR2 YSYEKL. Trimming removed 5 bases at V and 4 bases at J, with 20 bases between. The CDR3 region is CASSSPGREGGTEAFF. CDR3 nucleotide sequence: TGCGCCAGCAGCTCCCCGGGGAGGGAGGGGGGCACTGAAGCTTTCTTT.

J is TRBJ1-2 and V is TRBV19, with no clear D. The germline V gene encodes CDR1 LNHDA and CDR2 SQIVND (reference sequence). CDR3 length equals 13 residues. V dropped 3 bases and J dropped 6 bases, with 11 bases sitting between them. This CDR3 is CASSIFSSDGYTF. CDR3 DNA: TGTGCCAGTAGTATTTTTTCCTCGGATGGCTACACCTTC.

The chain recombines TRBV27 with TRBJ2-7; D ambiguous. Germline CDR1 is MNHEY and CDR2 is SMNVEV (reference sequence). There are 13 residues in the CDR3. V dropped 2 bases and J dropped 3 bases, with 8 bases sitting between them. This CDR3 reads CASSLGVLYEQYF. CDR3 DNA sequence: TGTGCCAGCAGTTTAGGGGTTCTCTACGAGCAGTACTTC.

V and J are TRBV7-6 and TRBJ2-3, with D perhaps matching TRBD2 (6 bases). CDR1 is SGHVS and CDR2 is FNYEAQ in the germline V gene. This CDR3 region has 16 residues. Trimming removed 5 bases at V and 3 bases at J, with 18 bases between. The CDR3, as DNA: TGTGCCAGCAGCCCAAACCGGGGCGGGGCTACAGATACGCAGTATTTT. Translation gives CASSPNRGGATDTQYF.

The J gene is TRBJ2-1, the V gene TRBV19; 11 nucleotides agree with TRBD2. This CDR3 has 18 residues. The trim removed 5 bases at V and 0 bases at J, leaving 9 bases unmatched. The germline CDR1 and CDR2 sequences are LNHDA and SQIVND (reference sequence). DNA for the CDR3: TGTGCCAGTAGTCCCCATAGCGGGGGGGGTAGCTCCTACAATGAGCAGTTCTTC. This sequence encodes CASSPHSGGGSSYNEQFF. The full variable domain, rest sourced from reference TRBV19 and TRBJ2-1, is DGGITQSPKYLFRKEGQNVTLSCEQNLNHDAMYWYRQDPGQGLRLIYYSQIVNDFQKGDIAEGYSVSREKKESFPLTVTSAQKNPTAFYLCASSPHSGGGSSYNEQFFGPGTRLTVL.

The chain combines TRBV29-1 with TRBJ2-7; D is uncertain. Germline-derived CDR1 and CDR2 are SQVTM and ANQGSEA. The CDR3 has 12 residues. With 5 bases removed from V and 3 bases from J, the gap between germline ends came to 11 bases. CDR3 DNA: TGCAGCGTTTTAGCCAGAGACTACGAGCAGTACTTC. Translating gives CSVLARDYEQYF.

The genes are TRBV6-5 and TRBJ2-1; a possible D gene is TRBD2 (6 bases). The CDR3 runs 16 residues. V gave up 6 bases and J gave up 5 bases, with 20 bases separating them. Germline lookup yields CDR1 MNHEY and CDR2 SVGAGI. In DNA form, the CDR3 reads TGTGCCAGCAGCTACCAACTAGCTGACTTCAACAATGAGCAGTTCTTC. Encoded protein: CASSYQLADFNNEQFF.

This clone appeared once. The V gene is TRBV4-1, the J gene TRBJ2-1; 14 bases are a match to TRBD2. V trimming: 1 base; J trimming: 11 bases; junction bases outside the gene matches: 4. This CDR3 contains 15 residues. The germline V gene encodes CDR1 MGHRA and CDR2 YSYEKL. In nucleotides, the CDR3 is TGCGCCAGCAGCCAAGCGACTAGCGGGGGGGATCAGCAGTTCTTC. Translated, it gives CASSQATSGGDQQFF.

The chain couples TRBV9 to TRBJ2-7; D gene uncertain. The CDR3 spans 14 residues. CDR1 and CDR2 (germline): SGDLS, YYNGEE. Trimming removed 2 bases from V and 2 bases from J, with 11 bases in between. The CDR3 loop reads CASSVQANPYEQYF. As DNA, the CDR3 is TGTGCCAGCAGCGTCCAGGCAAACCCCTACGAGCAGTACTTC.

The genes are TRBV19 and TRBJ2-1, with 11 bases aligning to TRBD2. V gave up 4 bases and J gave up 9 bases; unmatched junction bases: 11. The CDR3 totals 16 residues. Germline V gives CDR1 LNHDA, CDR2 SQIVND (reference sequence). The CDR3 DNA follows: TGTGCCAGTAGTAACAACATAGCGGGGGGGAATGGTGAGCAGTTCTTC. This encodes CASSNNIAGGNGEQFF.

The rearrangement uses TRBV5-1 and TRBJ2-1; D unclear. The CDR3 is 9 residues long. V shed 2 bases and J shed 16 bases, with 7 bases lying between them. Germline V lookup: CDR1 SGHRS, CDR2 YFSETQ. This CDR3 reads CASSLPIFF. Here the CDR3 DNA reads TGCGCCAGCAGCTTACCCATTTTCTTC.

The chain joins TRBV4-2 to TRBJ2-1, with 9 bases aligning to TRBD2. Germline lookup yields CDR1 LGHNA and CDR2 YNFKEQ. This CDR3 region has 16 residues. With 3 bases clipped from V and 7 bases from J, the junction kept 10 bases outside the gene matches. The DNA for the CDR3 is TGTGCCAGCAGCCACCGGACTAGCGAGCCCCTAAATGAGCAGTTCTTC. As protein: CASSHRTSEPLNEQFF.

The chain uses TRBV10-2 and TRBJ2-7; no reliable D call. V dropped 8 bases and J dropped 7 bases, with 9 bases sitting between them. CDR1 and CDR2 (germline): WSHSY, SAAADI. CDR3 length: 10 residues. CDR3 residues: CASSYGEQYF. The CDR3 bases are TGCGCCAGCTCTTACGGTGAGCAGTACTTC.

V gene TRBV12-5 combines with J gene TRBJ2-1; D ambiguous. This CDR3 comprises 13 residues. Trimming stripped 2 bases from V and 7 bases from J, with 9 bases between. Germline V gene sequence: CDR1 LGHNT, CDR2 FRNRAP. The CDR3 DNA reads as TGTGCTAGTGGTTTGTGGGTTGGGAATGAGCAGTTCTTC. Translating it yields CASGLWVGNEQFF. The whole variable domain, filled in from reference TRBV12-5 and TRBJ2-1, reads DARVTQTPRHKVTEMGQEVTMRCQPILGHNTVFWYRQTMMQGLELLAYFRNRAPLDDSGMPKDRFSAEMPDATLATLKIQPSEPRDSAVYFCASGLWVGNEQFFGPGTRLTVL.

The V call is TRBV6-5, the J call TRBJ2-1; 7 bases map to TRBD1. In germline, CDR1 is MNHEY, CDR2 SVGAGI. CDR3 length: 14 residues. Trimming took 6 bases from V and 9 from J; bases not matched to a gene: 11. The CDR3 bases are TGTGCCAGCAGCCGGGACAGCCCTAGCAGTGAGCAGTTCTTC. Translation gives CASSRDSPSSEQFF.

The chain combines TRBV29-1 with TRBJ2-4, with TRBD1 matching 7 bases. The CDR3 runs to 18 residues. J lost 0 bases, V lost 0 bases, and 11 bases had no gene match. Germline-derived CDR1 and CDR2 are SQVTM and ANQGSEA. CDR3 loop: CSVEDHGQEYLAKNIQYF. In DNA form, the CDR3 reads TGCAGCGTTGAAGATCACGGACAGGAATACCTAGCCAAAAACATTCAGTACTTC.

The CDR3 spells CASSLSLVSNTEAFF. As DNA, the CDR3 is TGTGCCAGCAGTTTATCTCTGGTTTCGAACACTGAAGCTTTCTTT. The V call is TRBV27, the J call TRBJ1-1; no firm D call. Germline loops: CDR1 MNHEY, CDR2 SMNVEV (reference sequence). The CDR3 covers 15 residues. Between the trimmed V and J ends, which lost 0 bases and 1 base, there was a span of 9 bases.

The chain combines TRBV28 with TRBJ2-7, with D possibly TRBD2 on 6 matching bases. There are 13 residues in the CDR3. The germline CDR1 and CDR2 sequences are MDHEN and SYDVKM. The ends were cut back, 8 bases at V and 0 bases at J, with 11 bases in the middle. Written as DNA, the CDR3 is TGTGCCAGCGAGGAGGGGAGCTCCTACGAGCAGTACTTC. Translated, it gives CASEEGSSYEQYF.

This clone was seen a single time. The chain joins TRBV27 to TRBJ2-1; tentatively, D is TRBD1 or TRBD2 (5 bases each). V shed 1 base and J shed 9 bases, with 10 bases lying between them. Germline V lookup: CDR1 MNHEY, CDR2 SMNVEV (reference sequence). The CDR3 is made up of 13 amino acids. The CDR3 region is CASSLLGAGEQFF. The CDR3 DNA is TGTGCCAGCAGTTTATTAGGGGCGGGTGAGCAGTTCTTC.

This clone occurred a few times. This chain joins TRBV27 and TRBJ1-2; possible D gene TRBD1, 5 bases. V gave up 4 bases and J gave up 6 bases, with 15 bases separating them. The CDR3 consists of 14 residues. Germline CDR1 reads MNHEY; CDR2 reads SMNVEV (reference sequence). The CDR3 spells CASSYAGSADGYTF. CDR3 sequence (DNA): TGTGCCAGCAGTTACGCAGGGAGTGCGGATGGCTACACCTTC.

This sequence joins TRBV30 and TRBJ2-1, with D maybe TRBD2 (5 bases). Trimming took 5 bases from V and 4 from J, leaving 12 bases between them. The CDR3 consists of 13 residues. The germline CDR1 and CDR2 sequences are GTSNPN and SVGIG (reference sequence). The CDR3 sequence is CAWSSYTYNEQFF. CDR3 coding DNA: TGTGCCTGGTCTAGCTACACATACAATGAGCAGTTCTTC.

This clone was counted between two and nine times. CDR3 in amino acids: CASSLGQGESQPQHF. Here the CDR3 DNA reads TGTGCCAGCAGCTTGGGGCAGGGGGAAAGTCAGCCCCAGCATTTT. The rearrangement links TRBV5-5 to TRBJ1-5; 7 bases fit TRBD1. The CDR3 covers 15 residues. V lost 0 bases to trimming and J lost 6 bases; unmatched junction nucleotides: 6. The germline CDR1 and CDR2 sequences are SGHKS and YYEKEE (reference sequence).

In regard to this clone: Different DNA sequences within this sample yield the same CDR3. This rearrangement joins TRBV20-1 to TRBJ2-7; D perhaps matches TRBD1 (5 bases). This CDR3 is 11 amino acids long. Germline CDR1 reads DFQATT; CDR2 reads SNEGSKA (reference sequence). The V gene lost 5 bases and the J gene lost 4 bases, with 9 bases spanning the gap. The CDR3 DNA reads as TGCAGTGCTTTAAGGGGTTACGAGCAGTACTTC. This codes for CSALRGYEQYF.

The chain recombines TRBV6-5 with TRBJ2-1; no reliable D call. V was cut by 2 bases and J by 6 bases, with 14 bases left in between. Germline V gene lookup returns CDR1 MNHEY and CDR2 SVGAGI. This CDR3 is built from 15 residues. In nucleotides, the CDR3 is TGTGCCAGCAGTTACAGCAGCGCGGTCTTCAATGAGCAGTTCTTC. It codes for CASSYSSAVFNEQFF.